Below, 19 T cell receptor beta chains from the same sample are listed, as sequenced in a study of blood T cell repertoires in COVID-19. Repertoires were generated with immunoSEQ multiplex PCR, while TCRdb's copy carries only in-frame clones and drops some. The repertoire consists of about 160,000 clones, with more than 65% occurring once and the leading ten covering more than 7%. The sequenced sample was peripheral blood. These receptors all stem from a woman aged 55-70 years with COVID-19, enrolled during active disease.

The genes are TRBV5-5 and TRBJ2-2; TRBD1 is a possible D gene (5 bases). CDR1 is SGHKS, CDR2 YYEKEE, per germline (reference sequence). Trimming removed 0 bases from V and 6 bases from J, with 15 bases in between. The CDR3 length is 16 residues. The CDR3 bases are TGTGCCAGCAGCTTGGCCGGTCAGGGAAAGGCCGGGGAGCTGTTTTTT. This encodes CASSLAGQGKAGELFF.

The genes are TRBV18 and TRBJ1-2; maybe TRBD1 (6 bases). The CDR3 is 13 residues long. The ends were cut back, 3 bases at V and 7 bases at J, with 12 bases in the middle. Germline-derived CDR1 and CDR2 are KGHSH and LQKENI. As DNA, the CDR3 is TGTGCCAGCTCACCGGGGGACAACGCTGGCTACACCTTC. Amino acid sequence: CASSPGDNAGYTF.

J is TRBJ2-3 and V is TRBV5-4; 11 nucleotides line up with TRBD2. This CDR3 contains 16 residues. Unmatched junction bases numbered 4, after V lost 0 bases and J lost 4 bases. The germline CDR1 and CDR2 sequences are SGHNT and YYREEE (reference sequence). The CDR3 loop reads CASSLEVAGGPDTQYF. CDR3 bases: TGTGCCAGCAGCTTGGAGGTAGCGGGAGGGCCAGATACGCAGTATTTT.

This clone was counted at least ten times. The CDR3 bases are TGTGCCAGCAGTCCGGGACATTTAGCCGCCTACGAGCAGTACGTC. Translated, it gives CASSPGHLAAYEQYV. This chain links TRBV27 with TRBJ2-7; TRBD1 is a possible D gene (6 bases). The CDR3 loop spans 15 amino acids. Germline assignment: CDR1 MNHEY and CDR2 SMNVEV (reference sequence). V dropped 5 bases and J dropped 2 bases, with 16 bases sitting between them.

The V call is TRBV28, the J call TRBJ2-2; 7 bases are a match to TRBD1. Germline assignment: CDR1 MDHEN and CDR2 SYDVKM. This CDR3 is 16 amino acids long. V gave up 4 bases and J gave up 0 bases; unmatched junction bases: 5. The CDR3 DNA follows: TGTGCCAGCAGTTCCACCGGGACAGCGAACACCGGGGAGCTGTTTTTT. Its protein product is CASSSTGTANTGELFF.

The V and J genes are TRBV28 and TRBJ1-5; 7 nucleotides agree with TRBD1. From germline, CDR1 is MDHEN and CDR2 SYDVKM. The trim removed 8 bases at V and 3 bases at J, leaving 4 bases unmatched. This CDR3 region has 13 residues. CDR3 sequence: CASAGQVNQPQHF. Written as DNA, the CDR3 is TGTGCCAGCGCTGGACAGGTCAATCAGCCCCAGCATTTT. The variable domain in full, with the rest retrieved from reference TRBV28 and TRBJ1-5, is DVKVTQSSRYLVKRTGEKVFLECVQDMDHENMFWYRQDPGLGLRLIYFSYDVKMKEKGDIPEGYSVSREKKERFSLILESASTNQTSMYLCASAGQVNQPQHFGDGTRLSIL.

The rearrangement joins TRBV4-1 to TRBJ1-5, with unresolved D. The germline V gene encodes CDR1 MGHRA and CDR2 YSYEKL. Trimming shortened V by 0 bases and J by 8 bases, and 20 bases separated the two germline ends. The CDR3 loop spans 17 amino acids. CDR3 nucleotides: TGCGCCAGCAGCCAAGATGATTCCGGCAGAGGCGGGGAGCCCCAGCATTTT. As protein: CASSQDDSGRGGEPQHF.

This clone has just a few counts. The rearrangement uses TRBV18 and TRBJ1-6; a weak D match, TRBD1 (6 bases). The CDR3 totals 15 residues. Looked up from germline, CDR1 is KGHSH and CDR2 is LQKENI. V was clipped by 3 bases and J by 10 bases, with 16 bases between them. The CDR3, as DNA: TGTGCCAGCTCACCTTTACAGGGTTCGAGCTCACCCCTCCACTTT. Translation gives CASSPLQGSSSPLHF. Full variable domain (remainder filled in from reference TRBV18 and TRBJ1-6): NAGVMQNPRHLVRRRGQEARLRCSPMKGHSHVYWYRQLPEEGLKFMVYLQKENIIDESGMPKERFSAEFPKEGPSILRIQQVVRGDSAAYFCASSPLQGSSSPLHFGNGTRLTVT.

This chain uses TRBV4-2 with TRBJ2-1, with 7 bases matching TRBD2. The CDR3 consists of 17 residues. Germline V gene sequence: CDR1 LGHNA, CDR2 YNFKEQ. The J segment lost 6 bases and the V segment lost 0 bases, leaving 11 bases of the junction unmatched. The CDR3 is CASSQDVGGGGSNEQFF. The CDR3 bases are TGTGCCAGCAGCCAAGATGTGGGGGGGGGAGGATCCAATGAGCAGTTCTTC.

The chain links TRBV2 to TRBJ1-3; 8 bases line up with TRBD1. CDR1 and CDR2 from the germline V gene are SNHLY and FYNNEI. Trimming at V came to 7 bases and at J to 2 bases, leaving 10 bases not matched to a gene. The CDR3 sequence is 16 residues long. CDR3 in amino acids: CASTPQSTGAGNTIYF. CDR3 sequence (DNA): TGTGCCAGCACCCCACAATCGACAGGGGCTGGAAACACCATATATTTT.

J is TRBJ2-1 and V is TRBV4-3; 10 bases align to TRBD2. Trimming cost V 2 bases and J 8 bases; bases outside gene matches: 12. CDR1 is LGHNA, CDR2 YSLEER, per germline. The CDR3 is made up of 17 amino acids. The CDR3 reads CASSQQLGVAGGYEQFF. CDR3 coding DNA: TGCGCCAGCAGCCAACAGTTAGGAGTAGCGGGAGGTTATGAGCAGTTCTTC.

This clone was picked up a small number of times. V and J are TRBV18 and TRBJ1-5; 10 bases are shared with TRBD1. With 3 bases clipped from V and 3 bases from J, the junction kept 5 bases outside the gene matches. The V gene's germline CDR1 is KGHSH and CDR2 LQKENI. The CDR3 is 16 amino acids. CDR3 in DNA: TGTGCCAGCTCACCGCAGGGGACAGGGGTCAATCAGCCCCAGCATTTT. Translating it yields CASSPQGTGVNQPQHF.

This clone was seen ten or more times. As DNA, the CDR3 is TGTGCCAGCAGCTTAGGGACAGGGGAGAGTGGCTACACCTTC. This translates into CASSLGTGESGYTF. This rearrangement joins TRBV7-9 to TRBJ1-2; 9 bases fit TRBD1. The CDR3 has 14 residues. V shed 1 base and J 7 bases; nucleotides not matched to a gene: 4. Germline V CDR1 and CDR2: SEHNR, FQNEAQ (reference sequence).

This clone was counted once. The CDR3 is CASSLPYDLNTEAFF. CDR3 nucleotides: TGTGCCAGCAGCTTACCCTATGACTTGAACACTGAAGCTTTCTTT. V usage is TRBV7-9 and J usage is TRBJ1-1; the D is unclear. From germline, CDR1 is SEHNR and CDR2 FQNEAQ (reference sequence). This CDR3 spans 15 amino acids. Deletions cut 2 bases from V and 0 bases from J, with 10 bases between.

The chain employs TRBV5-4 and TRBJ2-3; D not resolved. V dropped 3 bases and J dropped 1 base, with 12 bases sitting between them. Germline CDR1 is SGHNT and CDR2 is YYREEE (reference sequence). CDR3 length equals 15 residues. Here the CDR3 reads CASSSVVAGTDTQYF. As DNA, the CDR3 is TGTGCCAGCAGCTCGGTGGTAGCAGGCACAGATACGCAGTATTTT.

The chain uses TRBV2 and TRBJ2-7, with 14 bases lining up with TRBD2. Germline values: CDR1 SNHLY, CDR2 FYNNEI. The CDR3 has 16 amino acids. V gave up 8 bases and J gave up 1 base; unmatched junction bases: 7. CDR3 DNA sequence: TGTGCCAGCGGGACTAGCGGGAGAGTTCCTTCCTACGAGCAGTACTTC. Its protein product is CASGTSGRVPSYEQYF.

This clone was observed a handful of times. The J gene is TRBJ2-3, the V gene TRBV21-1; the table's TRBD2 call for D was not verified on the DNA. TRBV21-1 represents a pseudogene. This CDR3 is 16 amino acids long. The CDR3 is CASKRAGGPGTDTQYF. In DNA form, the CDR3 reads TGTGCCAGTAAAAGAGCGGGGGGCCCCGGCACAGATACGCAGTATTTT.

CDR3 sequence reads: CASSPSRWTGTGREQYF. CDR3 bases: TGTGCCAGCAGCCCTTCGAGGTGGACTGGGACCGGGAGGGAGCAGTACTTC. The V call is TRBV14, the J call TRBJ2-7; 7 bases line up with TRBD2. This CDR3 has 17 residues. V was pared by 4 bases and J by 7 bases, with 19 bases of the junction left unmatched. Germline V gene lookup returns CDR1 SGHDN and CDR2 FVKESK.

The chain uses TRBV28 and TRBJ2-7, with 12 nucleotides matching TRBD2. The CDR3 sequence is 12 residues long. Germline assignment: CDR1 MDHEN and CDR2 SYDVKM. The CDR3 DNA reads TGTGCGACTAGCGGGAGTTTCTACGAGCAGTACTTC. Translated, it gives CATSGSFYEQYF. The complete variable domain, with remaining parts taken from reference TRBV28 and TRBJ2-7, reads DVKVTQSSRYLVKRTGEKVFLECVQDMDHENMFWYRQDPGLGLRLIYFSYDVKMKEKGDIPEGYSVSREKKERFSLILESASTNQTSMYLCATSGSFYEQYFGPGTRLTVT.